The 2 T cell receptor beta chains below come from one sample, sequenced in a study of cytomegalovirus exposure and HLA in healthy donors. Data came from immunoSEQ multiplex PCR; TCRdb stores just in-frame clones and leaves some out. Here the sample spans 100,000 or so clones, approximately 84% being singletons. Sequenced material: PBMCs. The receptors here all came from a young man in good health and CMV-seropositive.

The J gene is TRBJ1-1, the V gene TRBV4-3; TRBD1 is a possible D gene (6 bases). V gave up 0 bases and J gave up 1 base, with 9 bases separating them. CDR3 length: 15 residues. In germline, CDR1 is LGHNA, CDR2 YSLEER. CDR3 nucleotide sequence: TGCGCCAGCAGCCAAGACGAAGGGGGGAACACTGAAGCTTTCTTT. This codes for CASSQDEGGNTEAFF.

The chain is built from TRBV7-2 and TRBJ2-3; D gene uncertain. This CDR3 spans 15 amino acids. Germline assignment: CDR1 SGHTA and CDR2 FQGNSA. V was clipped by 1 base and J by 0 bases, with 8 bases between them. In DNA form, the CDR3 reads TGTGCCAGCAGCTTAGGAGCGTCTAGCACAGATACGCAGTATTTT. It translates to CASSLGASSTDTQYF.